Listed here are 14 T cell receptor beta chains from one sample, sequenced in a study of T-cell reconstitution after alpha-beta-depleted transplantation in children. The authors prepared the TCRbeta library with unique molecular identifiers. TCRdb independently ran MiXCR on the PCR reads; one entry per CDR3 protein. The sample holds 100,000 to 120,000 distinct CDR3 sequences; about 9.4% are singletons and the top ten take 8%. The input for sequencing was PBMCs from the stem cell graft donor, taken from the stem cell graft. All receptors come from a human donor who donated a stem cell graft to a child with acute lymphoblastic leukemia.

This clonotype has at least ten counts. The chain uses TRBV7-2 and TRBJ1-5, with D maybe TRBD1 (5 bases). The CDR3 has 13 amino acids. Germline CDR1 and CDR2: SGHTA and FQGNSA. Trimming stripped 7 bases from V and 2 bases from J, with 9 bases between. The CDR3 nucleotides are TGTGCCAGCAATTCGGGGGGCAATCAGCCCCAGCATTTT. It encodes CASNSGGNQPQHF.

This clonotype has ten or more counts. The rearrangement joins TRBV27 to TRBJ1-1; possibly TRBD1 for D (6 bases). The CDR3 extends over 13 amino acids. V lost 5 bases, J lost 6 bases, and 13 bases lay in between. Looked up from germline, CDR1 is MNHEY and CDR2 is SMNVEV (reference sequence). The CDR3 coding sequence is TGTGCCAGCAGTATGGGGGCTGGGGCTGAAGCTTTCTTT. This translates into CASSMGAGAEAFF.

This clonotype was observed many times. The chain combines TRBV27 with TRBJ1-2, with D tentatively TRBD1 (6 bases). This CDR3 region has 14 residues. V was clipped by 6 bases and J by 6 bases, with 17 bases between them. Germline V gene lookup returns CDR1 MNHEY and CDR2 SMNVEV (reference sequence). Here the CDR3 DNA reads TGTGCCAGCAGGGAGGGCAGGGGAATCGATGGCTACACCTTC. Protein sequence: CASREGRGIDGYTF.

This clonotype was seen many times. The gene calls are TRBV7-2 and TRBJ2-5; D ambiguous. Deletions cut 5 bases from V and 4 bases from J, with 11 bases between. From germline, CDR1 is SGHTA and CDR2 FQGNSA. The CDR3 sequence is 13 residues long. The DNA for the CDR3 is TGTGCCAGCAGCCGCGACTTGGCAGAGACCCAGTACTTC. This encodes CASSRDLAETQYF.

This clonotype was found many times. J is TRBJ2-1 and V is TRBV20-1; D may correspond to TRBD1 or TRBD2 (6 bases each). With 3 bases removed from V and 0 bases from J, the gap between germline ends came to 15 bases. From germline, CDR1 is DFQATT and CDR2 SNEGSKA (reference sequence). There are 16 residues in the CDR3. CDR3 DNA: TGCAGTGCTAGGGGGACTGGCAGGGGCTCCTACAATGAGCAGTTCTTC. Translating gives CSARGTGRGSYNEQFF.

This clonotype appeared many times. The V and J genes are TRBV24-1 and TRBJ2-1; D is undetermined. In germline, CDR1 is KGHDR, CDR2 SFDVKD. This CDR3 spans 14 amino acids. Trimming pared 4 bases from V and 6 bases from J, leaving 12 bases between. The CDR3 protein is CATSDRRSGNEQFF. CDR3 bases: TGTGCCACCAGTGACCGACGATCCGGCAATGAGCAGTTCTTC.

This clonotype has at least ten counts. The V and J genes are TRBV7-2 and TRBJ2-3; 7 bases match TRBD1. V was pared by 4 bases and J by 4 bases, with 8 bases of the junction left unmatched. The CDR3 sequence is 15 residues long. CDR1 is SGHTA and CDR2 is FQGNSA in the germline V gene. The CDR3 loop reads CASSSQGQTADTQYF. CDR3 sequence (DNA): TGTGCCAGCAGCTCCCAGGGACAGACGGCAGATACGCAGTATTTT.

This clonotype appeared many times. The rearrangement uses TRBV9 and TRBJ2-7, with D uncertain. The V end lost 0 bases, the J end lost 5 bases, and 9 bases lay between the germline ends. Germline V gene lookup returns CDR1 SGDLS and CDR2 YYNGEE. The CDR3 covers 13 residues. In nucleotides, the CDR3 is TGTGCCAGCAGCGTAGATGGGGTCGACGAGCAGTACTTC. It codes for CASSVDGVDEQYF.

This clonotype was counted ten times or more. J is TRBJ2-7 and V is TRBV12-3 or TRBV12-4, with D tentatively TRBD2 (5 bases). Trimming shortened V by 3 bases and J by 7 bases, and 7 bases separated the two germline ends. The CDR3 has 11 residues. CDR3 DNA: TGTGCCAGCAGTTTCGGCGGGGAGCAGTACTTC. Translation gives CASSFGGEQYF.

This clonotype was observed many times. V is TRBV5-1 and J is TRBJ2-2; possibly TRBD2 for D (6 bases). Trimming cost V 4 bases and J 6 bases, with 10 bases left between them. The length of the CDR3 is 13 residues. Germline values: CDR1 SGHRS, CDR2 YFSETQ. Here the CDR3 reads CASSPGGAGELFF. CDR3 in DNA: TGCGCCAGCAGCCCTGGCGGGGCCGGGGAGCTGTTTTTT.

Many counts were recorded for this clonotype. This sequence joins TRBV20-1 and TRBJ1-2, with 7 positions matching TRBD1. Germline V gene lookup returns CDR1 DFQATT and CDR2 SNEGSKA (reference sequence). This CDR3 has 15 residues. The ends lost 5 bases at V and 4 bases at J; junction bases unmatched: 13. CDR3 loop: CSAGSTGAPTYGYTF. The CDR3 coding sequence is TGCAGTGCTGGATCAACAGGGGCACCAACCTATGGCTACACCTTC.

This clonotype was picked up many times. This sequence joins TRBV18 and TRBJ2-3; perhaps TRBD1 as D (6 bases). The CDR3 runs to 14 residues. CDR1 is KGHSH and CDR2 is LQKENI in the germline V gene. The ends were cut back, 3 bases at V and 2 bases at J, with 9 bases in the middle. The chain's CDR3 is CASSPTGYTDTQYF. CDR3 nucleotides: TGTGCCAGCTCACCTACAGGGTACACAGATACGCAGTATTTT.

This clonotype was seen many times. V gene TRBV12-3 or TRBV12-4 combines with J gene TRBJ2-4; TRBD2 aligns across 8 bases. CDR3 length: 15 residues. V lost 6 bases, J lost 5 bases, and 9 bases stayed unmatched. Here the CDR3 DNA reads TGTGCCAGCAGCCCCCCGGGGGGGCGGGAAAACATTCAGTACTTC. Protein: CASSPPGGRENIQYF.

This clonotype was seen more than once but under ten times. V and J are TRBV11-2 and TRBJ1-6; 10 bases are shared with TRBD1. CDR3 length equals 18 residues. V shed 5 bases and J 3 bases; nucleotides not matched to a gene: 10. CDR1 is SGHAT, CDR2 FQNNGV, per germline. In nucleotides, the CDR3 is TGTGCCAGCAGCCCCACCCCCCGGGACAGGGGCTATAATTCACCCCTCCACTTT. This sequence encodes CASSPTPRDRGYNSPLHF.